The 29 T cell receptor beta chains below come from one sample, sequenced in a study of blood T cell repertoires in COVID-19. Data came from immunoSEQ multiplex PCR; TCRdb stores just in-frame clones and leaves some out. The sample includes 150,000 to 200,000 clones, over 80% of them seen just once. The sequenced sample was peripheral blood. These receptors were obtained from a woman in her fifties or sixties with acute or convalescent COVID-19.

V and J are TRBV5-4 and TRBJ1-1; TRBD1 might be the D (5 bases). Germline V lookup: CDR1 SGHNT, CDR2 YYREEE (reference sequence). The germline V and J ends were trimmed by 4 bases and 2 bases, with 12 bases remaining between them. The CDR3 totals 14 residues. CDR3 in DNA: TGTGCCAGCAGCCCCAACAGGTTAAACACTGAAGCTTTCTTT. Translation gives CASSPNRLNTEAFF.

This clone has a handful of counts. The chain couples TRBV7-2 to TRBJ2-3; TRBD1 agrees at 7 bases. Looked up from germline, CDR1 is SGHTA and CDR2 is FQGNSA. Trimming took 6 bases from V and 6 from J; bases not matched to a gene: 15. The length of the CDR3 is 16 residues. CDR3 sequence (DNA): TGTGCCAGCAGGTCAGAGGGGGCCCTCCGCATGGATACGCAGTATTTT. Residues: CASRSEGALRMDTQYF.

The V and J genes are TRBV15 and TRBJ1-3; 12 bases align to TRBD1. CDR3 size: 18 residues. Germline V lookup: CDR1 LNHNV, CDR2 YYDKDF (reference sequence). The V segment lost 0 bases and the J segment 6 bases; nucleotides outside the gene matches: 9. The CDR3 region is CATSRENPGQGAQNTIYF. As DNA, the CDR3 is TGTGCCACCAGCAGAGAAAACCCGGGACAGGGGGCACAAAACACCATATATTTT.

The CDR3 DNA sequence: TGTGCCAGCAGCCCCCTAACTAGCGGGGGGAACAATGAGCAGTTCTTC. It translates to CASSPLTSGGNNEQFF. The chain is built from TRBV7-9 and TRBJ2-1, with 12 bases aligning to TRBD2. CDR1 SEHNR and CDR2 FQNEAQ come from the germline V gene (reference sequence). The CDR3 runs to 16 residues. The J segment lost 5 bases and the V segment lost 5 bases, leaving 7 bases of the junction unmatched.

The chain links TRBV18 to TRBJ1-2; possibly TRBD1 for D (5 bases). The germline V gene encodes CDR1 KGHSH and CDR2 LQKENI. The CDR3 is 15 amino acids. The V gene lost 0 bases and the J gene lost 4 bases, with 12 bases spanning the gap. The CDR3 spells CASSPPGDFGYGYTF. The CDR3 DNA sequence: TGTGCCAGCTCACCACCTGGGGACTTCGGCTATGGCTACACCTTC.

CDR3 region: CASSESGARETQYF. The CDR3 DNA reads as TGCGCCAGCAGTGAGTCGGGAGCGAGGGAGACCCAGTACTTC. This chain connects TRBV10-1 to TRBJ2-5; the D gene is possibly TRBD2 (5 bases). The V gene lost 0 bases and the J gene lost 5 bases, with 10 bases spanning the gap. Germline V gene lookup returns CDR1 WNHNN and CDR2 SYGVQD (reference sequence). CDR3 length: 14 amino acids.

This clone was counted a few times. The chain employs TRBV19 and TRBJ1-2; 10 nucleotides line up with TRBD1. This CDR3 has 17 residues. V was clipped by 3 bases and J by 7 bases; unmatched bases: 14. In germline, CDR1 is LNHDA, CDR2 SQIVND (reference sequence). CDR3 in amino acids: CASSITVVGQGGSGYTF. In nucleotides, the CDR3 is TGTGCCAGTAGTATCACGGTCGTCGGACAGGGGGGATCTGGCTACACCTTC.

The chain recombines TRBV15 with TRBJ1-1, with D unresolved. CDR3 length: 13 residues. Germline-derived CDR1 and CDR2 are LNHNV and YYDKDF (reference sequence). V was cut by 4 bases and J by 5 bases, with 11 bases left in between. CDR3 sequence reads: CATSTQLETEAFF. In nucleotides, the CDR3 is TGTGCCACCAGCACCCAACTGGAGACTGAAGCTTTCTTT.

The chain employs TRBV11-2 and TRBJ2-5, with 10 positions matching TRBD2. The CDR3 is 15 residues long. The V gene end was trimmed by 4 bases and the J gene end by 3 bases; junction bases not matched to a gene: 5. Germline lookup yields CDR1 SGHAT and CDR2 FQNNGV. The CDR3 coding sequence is TGTGCCAGCAGCTCGTGGACTAGCGGTAAAGAGACCCAGTACTTC. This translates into CASSSWTSGKETQYF.

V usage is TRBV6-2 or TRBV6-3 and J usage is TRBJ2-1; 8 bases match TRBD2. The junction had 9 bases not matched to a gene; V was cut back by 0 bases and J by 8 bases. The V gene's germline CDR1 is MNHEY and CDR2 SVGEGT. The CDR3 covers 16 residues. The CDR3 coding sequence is TGTGCCAGCAGTTACTCGCCCGGGGGGGCCGGGGATGAGCAGTTCTTC. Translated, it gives CASSYSPGGAGDEQFF.

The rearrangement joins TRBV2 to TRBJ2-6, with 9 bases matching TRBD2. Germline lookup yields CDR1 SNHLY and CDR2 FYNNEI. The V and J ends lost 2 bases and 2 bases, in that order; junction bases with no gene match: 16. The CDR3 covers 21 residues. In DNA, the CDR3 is TGTGCCAGCAGTGAAACGGAAATCGGGCCGCGCGGGAGGGCTGGGGCCAACGTCCTGACTTTC. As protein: CASSETEIGPRGRAGANVLTF.

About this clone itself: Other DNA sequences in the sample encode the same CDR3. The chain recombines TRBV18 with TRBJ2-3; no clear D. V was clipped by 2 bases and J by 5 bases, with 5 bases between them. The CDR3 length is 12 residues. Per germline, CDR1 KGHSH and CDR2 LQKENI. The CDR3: CASSPSVDTQYF. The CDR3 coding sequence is TGTGCCAGCTCACCATCGGTAGATACGCAGTATTTT. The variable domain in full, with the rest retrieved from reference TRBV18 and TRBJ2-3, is NAGVMQNPRHLVRRRGQEARLRCSPMKGHSHVYWYRQLPEEGLKFMVYLQKENIIDESGMPKERFSAEFPKEGPSILRIQQVVRGDSAAYFCASSPSVDTQYFGPGTRLTVL.

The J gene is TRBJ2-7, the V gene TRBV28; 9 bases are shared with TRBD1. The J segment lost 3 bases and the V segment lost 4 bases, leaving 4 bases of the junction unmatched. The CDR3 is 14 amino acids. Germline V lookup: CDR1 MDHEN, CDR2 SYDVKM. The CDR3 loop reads CASSYRGPFYEQYF. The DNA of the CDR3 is TGTGCCAGCAGTTACAGGGGGCCCTTCTACGAGCAGTACTTC.

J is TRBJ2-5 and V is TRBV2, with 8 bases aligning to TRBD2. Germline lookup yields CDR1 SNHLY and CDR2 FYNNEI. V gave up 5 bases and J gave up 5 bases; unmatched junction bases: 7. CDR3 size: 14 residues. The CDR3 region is CASSQGLVSETQYF. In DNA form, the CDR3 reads TGTGCCAGCAGTCAGGGACTAGTGTCGGAGACCCAGTACTTC.

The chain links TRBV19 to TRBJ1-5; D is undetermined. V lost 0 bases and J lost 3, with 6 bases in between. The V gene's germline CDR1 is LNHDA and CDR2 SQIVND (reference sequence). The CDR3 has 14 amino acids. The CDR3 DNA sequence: TGTGCCAGTAGTATAGACGGACTCAATCAGCCCCAGCATTTT. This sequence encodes CASSIDGLNQPQHF.

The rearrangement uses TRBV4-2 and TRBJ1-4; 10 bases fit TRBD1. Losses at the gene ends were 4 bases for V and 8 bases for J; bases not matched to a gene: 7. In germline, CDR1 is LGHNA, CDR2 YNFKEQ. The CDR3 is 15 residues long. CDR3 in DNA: TGTGCCAGCAGCCCCCGGGACAGGGGTGGGGAAAAACTGTTTTTT. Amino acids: CASSPRDRGGEKLFF.

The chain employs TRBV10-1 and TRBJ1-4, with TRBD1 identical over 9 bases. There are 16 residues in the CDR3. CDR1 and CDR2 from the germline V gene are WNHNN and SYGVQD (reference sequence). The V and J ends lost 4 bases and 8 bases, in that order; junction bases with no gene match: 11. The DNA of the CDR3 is TGCGCCAGCAGTGGTCGCCTACAGGGGGCTAGGGAAAAACTGTTTTTT. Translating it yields CASSGRLQGAREKLFF.

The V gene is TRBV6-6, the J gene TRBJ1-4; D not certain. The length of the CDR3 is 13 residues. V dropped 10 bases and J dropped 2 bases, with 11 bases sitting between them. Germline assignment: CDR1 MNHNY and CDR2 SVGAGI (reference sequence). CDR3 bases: TGTGCCACTGGAAGAGGGACTAATGAAAAACTGTTTTTT. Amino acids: CATGRGTNEKLFF.

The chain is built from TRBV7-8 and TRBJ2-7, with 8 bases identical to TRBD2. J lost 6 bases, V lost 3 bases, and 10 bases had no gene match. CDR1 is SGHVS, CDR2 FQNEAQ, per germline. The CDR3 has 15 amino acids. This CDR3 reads CASSLSRGGQGEQYF. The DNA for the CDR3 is TGTGCCAGCAGCTTGTCTCGGGGGGGGCAAGGCGAGCAGTACTTC.

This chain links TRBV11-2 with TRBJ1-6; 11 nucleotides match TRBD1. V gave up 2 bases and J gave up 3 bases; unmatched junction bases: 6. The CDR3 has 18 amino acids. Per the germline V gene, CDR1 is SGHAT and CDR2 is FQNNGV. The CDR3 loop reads CASSLWGQGDYYNSPLHF. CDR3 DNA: TGTGCCAGCAGCTTATGGGGACAGGGGGATTACTATAATTCACCCCTCCACTTT.

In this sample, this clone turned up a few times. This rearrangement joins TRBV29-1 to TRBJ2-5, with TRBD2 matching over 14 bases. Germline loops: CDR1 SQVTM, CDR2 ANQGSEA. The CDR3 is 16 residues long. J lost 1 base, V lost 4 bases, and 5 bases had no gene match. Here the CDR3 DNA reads TGCAGCGTTGCCGGGACTAGCGGGAGACCCCAAGAGACCCAGTACTTC. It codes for CSVAGTSGRPQETQYF.

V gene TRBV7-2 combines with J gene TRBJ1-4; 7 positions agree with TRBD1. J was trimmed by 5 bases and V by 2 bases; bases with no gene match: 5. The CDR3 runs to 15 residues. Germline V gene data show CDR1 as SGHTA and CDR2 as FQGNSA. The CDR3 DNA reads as TGTGCCAGCAGCTTAAGCAGGGGGACCAATGAAAAACTGTTTTTT. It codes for CASSLSRGTNEKLFF.

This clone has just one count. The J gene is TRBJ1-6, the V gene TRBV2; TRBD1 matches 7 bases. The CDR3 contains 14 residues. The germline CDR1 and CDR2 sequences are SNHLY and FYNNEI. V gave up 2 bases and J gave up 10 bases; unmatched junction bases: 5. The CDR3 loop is CASSEQGVISPLHF. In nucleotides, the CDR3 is TGTGCCAGCAGTGAACAGGGGGTAATCTCACCCCTCCACTTT.

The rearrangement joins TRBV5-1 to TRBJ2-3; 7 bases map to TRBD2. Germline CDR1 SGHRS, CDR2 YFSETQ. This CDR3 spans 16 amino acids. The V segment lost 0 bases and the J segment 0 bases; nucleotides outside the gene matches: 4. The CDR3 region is CASSLVVGRSTDTQYF. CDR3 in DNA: TGCGCCAGCAGCTTGGTTGTCGGGAGGAGCACAGATACGCAGTATTTT. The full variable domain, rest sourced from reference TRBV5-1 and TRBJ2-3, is KAGVTQTPRYLIKTRGQQVTLSCSPISGHRSVSWYQQTPGQGLQFLFEYFSETQRNKGNFPGRFSGRQFSNSRSEMNVSTLELGDSALYLCASSLVVGRSTDTQYFGPGTRLTVL.

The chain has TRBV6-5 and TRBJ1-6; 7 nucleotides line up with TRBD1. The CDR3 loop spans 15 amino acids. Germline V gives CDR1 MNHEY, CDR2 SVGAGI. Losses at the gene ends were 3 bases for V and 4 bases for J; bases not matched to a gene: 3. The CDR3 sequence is CASSYDRAYNSPLHF. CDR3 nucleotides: TGTGCCAGCAGTTATGACAGGGCGTATAATTCACCCCTCCACTTT.

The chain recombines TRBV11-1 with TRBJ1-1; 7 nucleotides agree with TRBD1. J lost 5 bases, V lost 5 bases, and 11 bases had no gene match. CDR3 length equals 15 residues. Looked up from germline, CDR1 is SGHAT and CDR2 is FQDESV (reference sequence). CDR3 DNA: TGTGCCAGCAGCCGTGTACAGGGGATGGGGACTGAAGCTTTCTTT. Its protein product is CASSRVQGMGTEAFF.

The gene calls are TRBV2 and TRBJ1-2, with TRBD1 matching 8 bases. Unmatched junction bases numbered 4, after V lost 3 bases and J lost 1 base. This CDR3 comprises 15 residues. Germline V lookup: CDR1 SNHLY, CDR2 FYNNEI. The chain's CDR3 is CASSEEGQVNYGYTF. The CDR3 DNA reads TGTGCCAGCAGTGAGGAGGGACAGGTTAACTATGGCTACACCTTC.

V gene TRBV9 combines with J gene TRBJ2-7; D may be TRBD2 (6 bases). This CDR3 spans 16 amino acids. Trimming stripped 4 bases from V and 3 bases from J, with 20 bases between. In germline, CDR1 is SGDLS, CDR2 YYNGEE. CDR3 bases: TGTGCCAGCAGCCGCGAAGGTTGGGGGGATGGCTACGAGCAGTACTTC. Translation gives CASSREGWGDGYEQYF.

The CDR3 loop is CASSYRTGEGQPQHF. The DNA for the CDR3 is TGTGCCAGCAGTTATAGGACAGGGGAAGGACAGCCCCAGCATTTT. This chain joins TRBV7-2 and TRBJ1-5; the match to TRBD1 covers 9 bases. CDR3 size: 15 residues. The V and J ends lost 6 bases and 7 bases, in that order; junction bases with no gene match: 10. The germline V gene has CDR1 SGHTA and CDR2 FQGNSA.